This record covers a single TCR beta chain. This clonotype was seen repeatedly, ten times or more. Its recognized antigen is unknown. The input lacks base qualities; no much larger clone sits a single base away. Relative to germline, V is 2 bases shorter and J is 7 bases shorter, with 18 bases between their ends. Measured from the cysteine to the phenylalanine, the CDR3 is 16 residues long. The kept DNA is CDR3 alone, 48 bases in frame from the first base. For CDR1 and CDR2, the germline V gene lists SGHVS and FQNEAQ. This entry comes from a study of neurological immune-mediated disorders (dated by TCRdb to about 2019). Some background on the complete study: Peripheral blood TCR-beta repertoires from HTLV-I-associated myelopathy (HAM/TSP) patients, multiple sclerosis patients and healthy controls were compared by UMI-based sequencing. Longitudinal samples, technical triplicates and paired sorted CD4+ and CD8+ T-cell subsets, alongside PBMC samples, were included among the approximately 110 TCR-beta libraries. To precisely calculate how much the frequency of each individual clone varied, libraries were sequenced in technical triplicate. The cohort comprised 60 to 75 subjects: 14 HAM/TSP patients, 35 or so multiple sclerosis patients and approximately 20 healthy controls.

cDNA synthesis used template-switch 5'RACE with a primer carrying a 10-nucleotide random unique molecular identifier tagging each TCR transcript. Over 200 million TCR-beta sequences, covering 15-18 subjects, were produced in each sequencing run. The RNeasy kit was used for extraction of total RNA. The KAPA Real-time Library Amplification kit was used to amplify TCR-beta VDJ regions with primers targeting the TCR constant region and the 5'RACE anchor. A first PCR added sample indexes and Illumina adaptors, and a second PCR then raised library yield. After Ampure bead purification, the roughly 650 bp TCR product was size-selected on a 2% E-gel SizeSelection system. Before pooling, library quality was assessed on a Bioanalyzer, concentration was determined with Qubit, and library quantification was performed with the Kapa Library Quantification kit. Libraries were sequenced paired-end 2 x 150 bp on an Illumina HiSeq 2500. To increase sequence diversity, about 25-30% phiX was spiked into each library pool. On the authors' methods: The UMI-based MiGEC pipeline processed quality-filtered reads and removed over 80% of raw TCR sequences during error correction. IMGT germline references were used for alignment of VDJ genes, and clonotypes were defined by a unique CDR3 amino acid sequence together with V-J genes. VDJtools evaluated clonal expansion, Shannon diversity and CDR3 relatedness (CalcPairwiseDistances, ClusterSamples); CLCbio workbench built phylogenetic trees. Expanded clones were defined as having at least 8 unique UMIs, based on coefficient-of-variation modelling across technical triplicates. Using fastp at Q25 and MiXCR, TCRdb reprocessed the public reads and kept productive beta chains. Every distinct CDR3 protein forms one entry, paired with its most common genes and DNA. The V and J calls follow TCRdb's processing rather than the paper's. Counted in this sample were about 30,000 distinct CDR3 sequences; 15% to 20% of them appeared once. Around 4.9% of the sample is held by the ten biggest clonotypes.

Sample time point, as interpreted from the label and publication: technical triplicate 3. For sorted-subset TCR libraries, about 1 million sorted CD4+ or CD8+ T cells were used. Peripheral blood underwent Ficoll-Hypaque density gradient centrifugation to isolate PBMCs, which were then cryopreserved in liquid nitrogen. Paired sorted CD4+ and CD8+ subsets came from healthy controls, HAM/TSP patients and MS patients. Beyond this particular receptor, the publication reports: Expanded clones from different subjects shared no identical CDR3 amino acid sequences, which suggests that TCR-beta repertoires were private in all groups. TCR clonal expansion was highest in HAM/TSP patients and lowest in MS patients, with MS patients falling below even healthy controls.

The receptor's source is a female donor with HTLV-1-associated myelopathy (HAM/TSP). The chain uses TRBV7-8 and TRBJ1-5, and perhaps TRBD1 as D gene, on 6 matching bases. The sample was CD4+ T cells from blood. The nucleotides read TGTGCCAGCAGCTTAACTTTCTGGGGGCGCGGACAGCCCCAGCATTTT. This translates into CASSLTFWGRGQPQHF.